Listed below are T cell receptor beta chains from one sample, sequenced in a study of T cell responses to AZD1222 COVID-19 vaccine. The table came from immunoSEQ multiplex PCR; TCRdb's copy has only in-frame clones and leaves some out. The sample lists 90,000 to 150,000 clones; 85% to 90% were seen once. Sequences were derived from peripheral blood, sampled on day 0 of AZD1222 vaccination. The receptors derive from an adult in good health. The CDR3 runs from the conserved cysteine through the conserved F or W. The order of the fields is D gene, clone size, V gene, J gene, CDR3 protein, CDR3 DNA. D genes are given only for firm matches. Clone size is not always given. Where it is, it says once, few, many or a class for expanded clones.

.	.	TRBV5-1	TRBJ2-1	CASSWGDEHNEQFF	TGCGCCAGCAGCTGGGGGGACGAGCACAATGAGCAGTTCTTC
TRBD2	.	TRBV7-9	TRBJ2-7	CASSGTSGFSYEQYF	TGTGCCAGCAGCGGGACTAGCGGCTTCTCCTACGAGCAGTACTTC
.	.	TRBV4-2	TRBJ2-2	CASSQEEAGSNIGELFF	TGTGCCAGCAGCCAAGAGGAGGCAGGGTCGAACATCGGGGAGCTGTTTTTT
TRBD1	.	TRBV5-6	TRBJ1-4	CASSPRDRGGEKLFF	TGTGCCAGCAGCCCACGGGACAGGGGCGGGGAAAAACTGTTTTTT
.	.	TRBV4-1	TRBJ2-2	CASSLTLGTNTGELFF	TGCGCCAGCAGCCTCACCCTAGGTACGAACACCGGGGAGCTGTTTTTT
.	.	TRBV6-1	TRBJ1-6	CASSENPKHNSPLHF	TGTGCCAGCAGTGAAAACCCTAAGCATAATTCACCCCTCCACTTT
TRBD2	.	TRBV5-1	TRBJ2-2	CASSSGLAGSGELFF	TGCGCCAGCAGCTCGGGACTAGCGGGGTCCGGGGAGCTGTTTTTT
TRBD1	.	TRBV7-2	TRBJ2-2	CASSFYRGTGELFF	TGTGCCAGCAGCTTCTACAGGGGGACCGGGGAGCTGTTTTTT
.	.	TRBV7-3	TRBJ2-1	CATEALSSYNEQFF	TGTGCCACTGAGGCGTTGAGCTCCTACAATGAGCAGTTCTTC
.	once	TRBV5-1	TRBJ2-1	CASSPNPTLNEQFF	TGCGCCAGCAGCCCCAATCCGACCCTCAATGAGCAGTTCTTC
.	many	TRBV9	TRBJ2-5	CASSVVAGQSQETQYF	TGTGCCAGCAGCGTAGTGGCGGGACAGTCCCAAGAGACCCAGTACTTC
.	once	TRBV7-6	TRBJ1-1	CASSSYRGQGTAEAFF	TGTGCCAGCAGCTCTTATAGAGGCCAGGGGACCGCTGAAGCTTTCTTT
TRBD1	.	TRBV5-1	TRBJ1-2	CASSPRGQANYGYTF	TGCGCCAGCAGCCCCCGGGGACAGGCCAACTATGGCTACACCTTC
.	.	TRBV11-2	TRBJ1-2	CASSPTSTGDSYGYTF	TGTGCCAGCAGCCCCACCTCGACAGGAGATAGCTATGGCTACACCTTC
.	.	TRBV7-9	TRBJ1-1	CASTRMGGEAEAFF	TGTGCCAGCACCCGTATGGGAGGGGAGGCTGAAGCTTTCTTT
.	.	TRBV19	TRBJ1-2	CASRKYQGFNYGYTF	TGTGCCAGCAGGAAATATCAGGGGTTTAACTATGGCTACACCTTC
.	.	TRBV2	TRBJ1-4	CASISRERGGEKLFF	TGTGCCAGCATCAGCAGGGAACGTGGGGGTGAAAAACTGTTTTTT
TRBD2	.	TRBV29-1	TRBJ2-1	CSVEDLPRTSGYPGNEQFF	TGCAGCGTTGAAGATCTCCCCAGGACTAGCGGGTACCCAGGCAATGAGCAGTTCTTC
TRBD2	many	TRBV25-1	TRBJ2-1	CASSPGGLAAFDEQFF	TGTGCCAGCAGCCCCGGGGGACTAGCGGCTTTCGATGAGCAGTTCTTC
.	.	TRBV28	TRBJ1-2	CASSSLGQNGYTF	TGTGCCAGCAGTTCCCTTGGACAGAATGGCTACACCTTC
.	.	TRBV3-1/TRBV3-2	TRBJ1-2	CASSQERTRAANYGYTF	TGTGCCAGCAGCCAAGAAAGGACGAGAGCGGCTAACTATGGCTACACCTTC
.	.	TRBV29-1	TRBJ2-1	CSVDRGEQFF	TGCAGCGTTGACAGGGGGGAACAGTTCTTC
TRBD2	.	TRBV2	TRBJ2-3	CASSEAKLAGASTDTQYF	TGTGCCAGCAGTGAAGCGAAACTAGCGGGGGCCAGCACAGATACGCAGTATTTT
.	.	TRBV3-1/TRBV3-2	TRBJ1-2	CASSQVGLSRANYGYTF	TGTGCCAGCAGCCAAGTTGGTTTATCTCGGGCTAACTATGGCTACACCTTC
.	.	TRBV6-5	TRBJ1-1	CASSQQWADTEAFF	TGTGCCAGCAGCCAACAGTGGGCGGACACTGAAGCTTTCTTT
.	.	TRBV3-1/TRBV3-2	TRBJ1-5	CASSQQRNQPQHF	TGTGCCAGCAGCCAGCAGCGGAATCAGCCCCAGCATTTT
.	.	TRBV9	TRBJ1-2	CASSAYRENYGYTF	TGTGCCAGCAGCGCTTACAGGGAGAACTATGGCTACACCTTC
TRBD1	.	TRBV5-1	TRBJ1-2	CASRWDSNYGYTF	TGCGCCAGCAGATGGGACAGTAACTATGGCTACACCTTC
TRBD1	.	TRBV19	TRBJ1-3	CASSYTGGIGNTIYF	TGTGCCAGTAGTTACACAGGGGGTATTGGAAACACCATATATTTT
.	.	TRBV3-1/TRBV3-2	TRBJ1-2	CASSQDGPLIRGYTF	TGTGCCAGCAGCCAAGACGGGCCTTTGATTCGGGGCTACACCTTC
TRBD1	.	TRBV9	TRBJ1-1	CASSTRDRGGTEAFF	TGTGCCAGCAGCACCCGGGACAGGGGCGGTACTGAAGCTTTCTTT
.	.	TRBV9	TRBJ1-2	CASSSTEAYGYTF	TGTGCCAGCAGCTCAACGGAGGCCTATGGCTACACCTTC
.	.	TRBV2	TRBJ1-1	CASGRSTEAFF	TGTGCCAGCGGGAGGAGCACTGAAGCTTTCTTT
.	few	TRBV6-1	TRBJ1-3	CASSEVGWRTDSGNTIYF	TGTGCCAGCAGTGAAGTGGGGTGGAGGACAGACTCTGGAAACACCATATATTTT
TRBD2	.	TRBV5-3	TRBJ2-7	CARSSGLAGTYEQYF	TGTGCCAGAAGCTCCGGACTAGCGGGGACCTACGAGCAGTACTTC
.	few	TRBV7-9	TRBJ2-7	CASGQAGLTYEQYF	TGTGCCAGCGGCCAGGCGGGGCTAACCTACGAGCAGTACTTC
.	once	TRBV3-1/TRBV3-2	TRBJ1-1	CASSPVGAGTEAFF	TGTGCCAGCAGCCCGGTGGGGGCGGGCACTGAAGCTTTCTTT
.	few	TRBV18	TRBJ1-5	CASSPRGLDNQPQHF	TGTGCCAGCTCACCACGGGGGTTGGACAATCAGCCCCAGCATTTT
.	.	TRBV6-5	TRBJ2-4	CASSRGASAKNIQYF	TGTGCCAGCAGTCGGGGGGCGTCGGCCAAAAACATTCAGTACTTC
TRBD2	.	TRBV3-1/TRBV3-2	TRBJ2-1	CASTGAPGTSVYNEQFF	TGTGCCAGCACCGGGGCGCCGGGGACTAGCGTTTACAATGAGCAGTTCTTC
TRBD1	.	TRBV5-4	TRBJ1-5	CASSLDRGRGQPQHF	TGTGCCAGCAGCTTGGACAGGGGGCGCGGTCAGCCCCAGCATTTT
.	few	TRBV28	TRBJ2-7	CAGRGGGGPPGEQYF	TGTGCCGGACGGGGTGGGGGCGGACCCCCGGGCGAGCAGTACTTC
TRBD2	.	TRBV19	TRBJ2-1	CASSATSGSYNEQFF	TGTGCCAGTAGTGCGACTAGCGGGAGCTACAATGAGCAGTTCTTC
.	.	TRBV28	TRBJ1-1	CASSPRQEHTEAFF	TGTGCCAGCAGCCCAAGACAGGAACACACTGAAGCTTTCTTT
TRBD1	.	TRBV9	TRBJ2-4	CASSRRDREDIQYF	TGTGCCAGCAGTCGCCGGGACAGGGAGGACATTCAGTACTTC
.	.	TRBV5-1	TRBJ2-1	CASSSAGRADEQFF	TGCGCCAGCAGCTCCGCCGGGCGAGCAGATGAGCAGTTCTTC
.	.	TRBV14	TRBJ1-4	CASSFGRGGNEKLFF	TGTGCCAGCAGCTTCGGACGGGGTGGTAATGAAAAACTGTTTTTT
.	.	TRBV20-1	TRBJ2-7	CSASLGSTRAEQYF	TGCAGTGCTAGTTTGGGCAGCACACGGGCCGAGCAGTACTTC
.	.	TRBV6-5	TRBJ1-3	CASSTGLRGNTIYF	TGTGCCAGCTCCACGGGGCTCCGGGGAAACACCATATATTTT
TRBD2	once	TRBV5-4	TRBJ2-5	CASSLFVAGEETQYF	TGTGCCAGCAGCTTGTTTGTAGCGGGTGAAGAGACCCAGTACTTC
TRBD1	.	TRBV5-1	TRBJ1-5	CASSLIPTDRDNQPQHF	TGCGCCAGCAGCTTGATCCCAACTGACAGGGACAATCAGCCCCAGCATTTT
TRBD2	.	TRBV5-3	TRBJ2-1	CARSPTSGGPGLPHEQFF	TGTGCCAGAAGCCCGACTAGCGGGGGGCCGGGGCTTCCCCATGAGCAGTTCTTC
.	.	TRBV6-6	TRBJ1-2	CASSPAAGPLSYGYTF	TGTGCCAGCAGCCCCGCAGCTGGGCCACTAAGCTATGGCTACACCTTC
TRBD1	.	TRBV5-1	TRBJ1-6	CASSPGTASSSPLHF	TGCGCCAGCAGCCCGGGGACAGCAAGTAGTTCACCCCTCCACTTT
TRBD1	.	TRBV4-2	TRBJ1-3	CASSRATGSGNTIYF	TGTGCCAGCAGCCGCGCGACAGGGTCTGGAAACACCATATATTTT